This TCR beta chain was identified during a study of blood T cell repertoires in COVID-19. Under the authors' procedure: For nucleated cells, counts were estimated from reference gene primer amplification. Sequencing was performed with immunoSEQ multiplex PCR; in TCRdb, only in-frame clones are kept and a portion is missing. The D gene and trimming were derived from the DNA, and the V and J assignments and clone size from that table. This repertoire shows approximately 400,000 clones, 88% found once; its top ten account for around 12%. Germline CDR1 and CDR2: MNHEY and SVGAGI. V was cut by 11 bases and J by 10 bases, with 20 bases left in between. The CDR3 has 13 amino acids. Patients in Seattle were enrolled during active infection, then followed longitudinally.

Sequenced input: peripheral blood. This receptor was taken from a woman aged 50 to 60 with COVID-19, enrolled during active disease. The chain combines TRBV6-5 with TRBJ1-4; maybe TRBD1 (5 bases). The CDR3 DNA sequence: TGTGCCGCCAGGACCCTAACGGGGGGAAAACTGTTTTTT. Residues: CAARTLTGGKLFF.